The 21 T cell receptor beta chains presented below share a single source sample, sequenced in a study of OX40 agonist ivuxolimab in advanced cancers. TCRdb's table, derived via immunoSEQ multiplex PCR, lists solely in-frame clones and lacks some. The top ten hold about 56% of the sample, which has roughly 43,000 clones, 80% to 90% seen once. The sample in question was CD4+ or CD8+ T cells sorted from blood, obtained in a trial of the OX40 agonist ivuxolimab. These receptors all come from an adult with an advanced solid tumor such as melanoma, head and neck, liver or kidney cancer.

This chain uses TRBV7-9 with TRBJ2-3; D may be TRBD2 (6 bases). The V end lost 5 bases, the J end lost 0 bases, and 21 bases lay between the germline ends. Germline-derived CDR1 and CDR2 are SEHNR and FQNEAQ (reference sequence). The CDR3 contains 18 residues. CDR3 nucleotide sequence: TGTGCCAGCAGCCTTAACTCTGCCGGGAGAGCCAGCACAGATACGCAGTATTTT. Translated, it gives CASSLNSAGRASTDTQYF.

This chain uses TRBV28 with TRBJ1-2; 9 bases are shared with TRBD1. This CDR3 contains 15 residues. The V and J ends lost 7 bases and 4 bases, in that order; junction bases with no gene match: 10. Germline CDR1 is MDHEN and CDR2 is SYDVKM. Here the CDR3 DNA reads TGTGCCAGCACCCTAAAGGACAGGGGCCCCTATGGCTACACCTTC. Encoded protein: CASTLKDRGPYGYTF.

This chain links TRBV27 with TRBJ2-3, with D perhaps matching TRBD2 (5 bases). Germline V gene sequence: CDR1 MNHEY, CDR2 SMNVEV (reference sequence). CDR3 length equals 13 residues. Trimming stripped 2 bases from V and 6 bases from J, with 9 bases between. The CDR3 is CASSLTSGDTQYF. The CDR3 nucleotides read TGTGCCAGCAGTTTAACTAGTGGGGATACGCAGTATTTT.

This clone occurred once. Relative to the germline gene, one junction end is altered; a read error may explain this. The chain links TRBV6-1 to TRBJ1-2, with 7 bases matching TRBD1. The CDR3 has 14 residues. The germline V gene has CDR1 MNHNS and CDR2 SASEGT. The CDR3 loop is CASSQVRGAYGYTF. CDR3 bases: TGTGCCAGCAGCCAGGTCAGGGGGGCCTATGGCTATACCTTC.

CDR3 region: CASSKALSSTDTQYF. As DNA, the CDR3 is TGTGCCAGCAGCAAAGCGCTGAGTAGCACAGATACGCAGTATTTT. The J gene is TRBJ2-3, the V gene TRBV21-1; the table's TRBD2 call for D was not verified on the DNA. TRBV21-1 is a documented pseudogene. The CDR3 covers 15 residues.

The chain has TRBV28 and TRBJ1-4; D gene uncertain. The CDR3 extends over 17 amino acids. Germline V gene sequence: CDR1 MDHEN, CDR2 SYDVKM. V was cut by 3 bases and J by 0 bases, with 14 bases left in between. As DNA, the CDR3 is TGTGCCAGCAGTTTTCGGAGGGCACTCGCAACTAATGAAAAACTGTTTTTT. Translating gives CASSFRRALATNEKLFF.

The genes are TRBV18 and TRBJ2-1, with 10 bases that match TRBD2. With V trimmed by 3 bases and J by 6 bases, 5 bases remained unmatched. The CDR3 is 15 amino acids. The germline gives CDR1 KGHSH, CDR2 LQKENI. In DNA, the CDR3 is TGTGCCAGCTCACCTCTAGCGGGAGAAAGCAATGAGCAGTTCTTC. Amino acids: CASSPLAGESNEQFF.

This chain connects TRBV14 to TRBJ2-3; D is possibly TRBD1 or TRBD2 (6 bases each). Trimming stripped 0 bases from V and 6 bases from J, with 16 bases between. The germline CDR1 and CDR2 sequences are SGHDN and FVKESK. The length of the CDR3 is 16 residues. The CDR3 DNA reads as TGTGCCAGCAGCCAAGAAATTTTATGGGGGGCTGATACGCAGTATTTT. It specifies CASSQEILWGADTQYF.

V and J are TRBV28 and TRBJ1-1; 7 bases fit TRBD1. This CDR3 comprises 15 residues. The V gene's germline CDR1 is MDHEN and CDR2 SYDVKM. V trimming: 3 bases; J trimming: 1 base; junction bases outside the gene matches: 5. The DNA of the CDR3 is TGTGCCAGCAGTTTGGCGGCAGGGGGGAACACTGAAGCTTTCTTT. Translated, it gives CASSLAAGGNTEAFF.

The V and J genes are TRBV6-6 and TRBJ2-1; 9 bases match TRBD1. The CDR3 totals 14 residues. Germline CDR1 is MNHNY and CDR2 is SVGAGI (reference sequence). V was clipped by 10 bases and J by 8 bases; unmatched bases: 12. The CDR3 DNA sequence: TGTGCCACCCGCCCCCCGGGACAGGGATATGAGCAGTTCTTC. As protein: CATRPPGQGYEQFF.

The rearrangement links TRBV27 to TRBJ2-4; TRBD1 is a possible D gene (7 bases). The V end was cut by 3 bases, the J end by 1 base, with 19 bases between. The length of the CDR3 is 18 residues. Germline CDR1 and CDR2: MNHEY and SMNVEV (reference sequence). The CDR3 loop reads CASSLGPGPGGAKNIQYF. The CDR3 DNA reads TGTGCCAGCAGTTTGGGCCCAGGCCCAGGGGGGGCCAAAAACATTCAGTACTTC.

The rearrangement links TRBV14 to TRBJ2-1; D not certain. V lost 1 base to trimming and J lost 4 bases, with 8 bases between them. Looked up from germline, CDR1 is SGHDN and CDR2 is FVKESK. The CDR3 is 14 amino acids. CDR3 residues: CASSQVSRYNEQFF. The CDR3 DNA reads as TGTGCCAGCAGCCAAGTCTCTCGGTACAATGAGCAGTTCTTC.

The chain recombines TRBV10-1 with TRBJ2-2; 8 positions agree with TRBD1. The V and J ends lost 7 bases and 6 bases, in that order; junction bases with no gene match: 4. The length of the CDR3 is 13 residues. Looked up from germline, CDR1 is WNHNN and CDR2 is SYGVQD (reference sequence). The CDR3 bases are TGCGCCAGCACTACGACAGGGGCCGGGGAGCTGTTTTTT. Its translation: CASTTTGAGELFF.

This sequence joins TRBV7-6 and TRBJ2-1; D ambiguous. CDR1 is SGHVS and CDR2 is FNYEAQ in the germline V gene. This CDR3 has 19 residues. Trimming left V 1 base short and J 5 bases short, with 24 bases between. Here the CDR3 reads CASSLGPAWREGINNEQFF. The CDR3 region has the DNA TGTGCCAGCAGCTTAGGGCCGGCTTGGCGAGAAGGGATTAACAATGAGCAGTTCTTC.

V usage is TRBV12-5 and J usage is TRBJ2-7; 8 positions match TRBD2. Trimming at V came to 5 bases and at J to 5 bases, leaving 11 bases not matched to a gene. Per the germline V gene, CDR1 is LGHNT and CDR2 is FRNRAP. CDR3 length equals 15 residues. DNA for the CDR3: TGTGCTAGTGGTGTCGGGGGGGGCGCAGGTCACGAGCAGTACTTC. Protein product: CASGVGGGAGHEQYF.

This clone has just one count. The gene calls are TRBV7-3 and TRBJ2-3; 8 bases fit TRBD1. The CDR3 runs to 15 residues. Trimming cost V 7 bases and J 1 base; bases outside gene matches: 7. Per the germline V gene, CDR1 is SGHTA and CDR2 is FQGTGA. This CDR3 reads CASTSPGQGTDTQYF. In DNA, the CDR3 is TGTGCCAGCACCTCCCCGGGACAGGGCACAGATACGCAGTATTTT.

The chain uses TRBV6-5 and TRBJ2-5, with 12 bases lining up with TRBD2. This CDR3 has 15 residues. The J segment lost 3 bases and the V segment lost 6 bases, leaving 5 bases of the junction unmatched. The germline V gene has CDR1 MNHEY and CDR2 SVGAGI. CDR3 in DNA: TGTGCCAGCAGGCGAGCTAGCGGGGGGGAAGAGACCCAGTACTTC. This translates into CASRRASGGEETQYF.

The chain carries TRBV27 and TRBJ1-5; the D is unclear. Germline CDR1 MNHEY, CDR2 SMNVEV (reference sequence). This CDR3 comprises 14 residues. The V end lost 5 bases, the J end lost 8 bases, and 16 bases lay between the germline ends. The CDR3 DNA reads as TGTGCCAGCAGTAAAAGGGCCGCGGCGGAGCCCCAGCATTTT. It encodes CASSKRAAAEPQHF.

The CDR3 loop reads CASSPGQGPTNEKLFF. The CDR3 region has the DNA TGCGCCAGCAGCCCAGGACAGGGACCAACTAATGAAAAACTGTTTTTT. The chain links TRBV4-1 to TRBJ1-4; 8 nucleotides agree with TRBD1. Trimming took 4 bases from V and 0 from J; bases not matched to a gene: 4. Germline V gene data show CDR1 as MGHRA and CDR2 as YSYEKL. This CDR3 region has 16 residues.

The CDR3 loop is CASSQVGRGSSYEQYF. CDR3 DNA: TGCGCCAGCAGCCAAGTTGGGAGGGGTAGCTCCTACGAGCAGTACTTC. The genes are TRBV4-1 and TRBJ2-7; 7 nucleotides align to TRBD2. Looked up from germline, CDR1 is MGHRA and CDR2 is YSYEKL. The CDR3 consists of 16 residues. The trim removed 1 base at V and 0 bases at J, leaving 6 bases unmatched.

This clone has only one observation. This rearrangement joins TRBV23-1 to TRBJ1-5, with D possibly matching TRBD1 (6 bases). TRBV23-1 is designated an ORF whose function remains uncertain. The CDR3 is 14 amino acids. V lost 2 bases and J lost 5, with 10 bases in between. CDR3 coding DNA: TGCGCCAGCAGTCAACCAGGGGTTGATCAGCCCCAGCATTTT. Translating it yields CASSQPGVDQPQHF.